The entry below describes one TCR beta chain. Original data processing: Amplification from reference gene primers served as the basis for estimated nucleated cell counts. Generated by immunoSEQ multiplex PCR, the TCRdb table keeps only in-frame clones and is missing some. From that table come the V and J calls and clone size; the DNA was used to work out D and trimming. This table holds around 200,000 clones, more than 60% found once. J was trimmed by 5 bases and V by 7 bases; bases with no gene match: 5. The length of the CDR3 is 12 residues. Germline values: CDR1 SQVTM, CDR2 ANQGSEA. This sample is part of a study of blood T cell repertoires in COVID-19. The wider study: Both acute and convalescent COVID-19 samples were obtained from the United States, Italy and Spain. Sources were T cells, B-cell-depleted T cells, or PBMCs; the material itself was cDNA or gDNA.

The specimen was peripheral blood. The TCR sequence derives from a man in his fifties who had recovered from COVID-19. This chain joins TRBV29-1 and TRBJ2-5, with 9 nucleotides matching TRBD1. The CDR3 DNA reads TGCAGCGCGGGACAGGGTGCGGAGACCCAGTACTTC. Translated: CSAGQGAETQYF.